The rows below give T cell receptor beta chains drawn from one sample of a study of cytomegalovirus exposure and HLA in healthy donors. Measured with immunoSEQ multiplex PCR; TCRdb has only the in-frame clones, and not every one. The specimen's table records around 70,000 clones. The sample consisted of PBMCs. The receptor set was obtained from a woman between 40 and 50 years old in good health and CMV-seropositive. Both conserved end residues are part of each CDR3. A D gene is named only where the DNA matches it firmly.

d_gene,v_gene,j_gene,CDR3nt,CDR3aa
TRBD2,TRBV5-1,TRBJ2-1,TGCGCCAGCAGCTTGGCCGGACTAGCGGGGGGTCAGTTCTTC,CASSLAGLAGGQFF
-,TRBV5-6,TRBJ1-2,TGTGCCAGCAGCTTGTGGGGGGTAAACTATGGCTACACCTTC,CASSLWGVNYGYTF
-,TRBV5-3,TRBJ2-3,TGTGCCAGCAGGGTGAGGAGCGTAAGTGCAGATACGCAGTATTTT,CASRVRSVSADTQYF
-,TRBV28,TRBJ1-3,TGTGCCAGCAGCCTAAAAAGAACTGGAAACACCATATATTTT,CASSLKRTGNTIYF
-,TRBV9,TRBJ1-1,TGTGCCAGCAACCTTAGGGGGTTAGGGACTGAAGCTTTCTTT,CASNLRGLGTEAFF
-,TRBV6-1,TRBJ1-2,TGTGCCAGCAGTGACCGACAGGCCTATGGCTACACCTTC,CASSDRQAYGYTF
-,TRBV7-6,TRBJ1-1,TGTGCCAGCAGCCGGGAGTTCATGAACACTGAAGCTTTCTTT,CASSREFMNTEAFF
TRBD1,TRBV5-5,TRBJ1-4,TGTGCCAGCAGCTTGGCCAGGGGGCTTGCAGCTAATGAAAAACTGTTTTTT,CASSLARGLAANEKLFF
TRBD2,TRBV5-1,TRBJ2-7,TGCGCCAGCAGCTTTGGGACTAGCGGAGCCGAGCAGTACTTC,CASSFGTSGAEQYF
TRBD1,TRBV7-8,TRBJ2-7,TGTGCCAGCAGCCGGGACAGCAACGAGCAGTACTTC,CASSRDSNEQYF
-,TRBV5-6,TRBJ1-6,TGTGCCAGCAGCTTGGGACAGCTACAGAATTCACCCCTCCACTTT,CASSLGQLQNSPLHF
-,TRBV18,TRBJ2-7,TGTGCCAGCTCACCACCAGGAGCCGCCGAGCAGTACTTC,CASSPPGAAEQYF
-,TRBV19,TRBJ2-2,TGTGCCAGTAATTATGTGGGGCGCGGTAACACCGGGGAGCTGTTTTTT,CASNYVGRGNTGELFF
-,TRBV7-9,TRBJ2-7,TGTGCCAGCAGCTTAGCGACTTGGGGGGGCGGGGAGCAGTACTTC,CASSLATWGGGEQYF
-,TRBV6-6,TRBJ1-5,TGTGCCAGCAGCCGTCTCAGGGGAAATCAGCCCCAGCATTTT,CASSRLRGNQPQHF
-,TRBV10-1,TRBJ2-5,TGCGCCAGCAGTGTGGGTAGCGGTGGGCTGGGGGAGACCCAGTACTTC,CASSVGSGGLGETQYF
TRBD2,TRBV11-2,TRBJ2-1,TGTGCCAGCAGTAGAGCGGGAGGATTCAATGAGCAGTTCTTC,CASSRAGGFNEQFF
TRBD1,TRBV18,TRBJ1-4,TGTGCCAGCTCACCCCGGGCCCCGACAGGGGAGAAAGAAAAACTGTTTTTT,CASSPRAPTGEKEKLFF
TRBD1,TRBV6-1,TRBJ2-7,TGTGCCAGCAGTGGGACAGGGGGCTCCTACGAGCAGTACTTC,CASSGTGGSYEQYF
-,TRBV4-2,TRBJ2-7,TGTGCCAGCAGCCAAGATCGGCCAGGGTACTACGAGCAGTACTTC,CASSQDRPGYYEQYF
TRBD2,TRBV7-8,TRBJ2-7,TGTGCCAGCACCCCCCGGGGGGGCAACTCCTACGAGCAGTACTTC,CASTPRGGNSYEQYF
-,TRBV27,TRBJ2-3,TGTGCCAGCAGTTTATATCCAGGGGTGGCGGATACGCAGTATTTT,CASSLYPGVADTQYF
TRBD2,TRBV6-1,TRBJ2-7,TGTGCCAGCAGTGAAACATCCGGGACTAGCGGGAGGGCCTCCGAGCAGTACTTC,CASSETSGTSGRASEQYF
TRBD1,TRBV9,TRBJ2-7,TGTGCCAGCAGCGTGACAGGGGGCTCCTACGAGCAGTACTTC,CASSVTGGSYEQYF
-,TRBV23-1,TRBJ2-6,TGCGCCAGCAGTCAATTGAAAGAAAGACACTCTGGGGCCAACGTCCTGACTTTC,CASSQLKERHSGANVLTF
-,TRBV18,TRBJ2-7,TGTGCCAGCTCACCAGAGTCCTACGAGCAGTACTTC,CASSPESYEQYF
TRBD2,TRBV9,TRBJ2-6,TGTGCCAGCAGCGCCGGCCTGACTAGCGGGAGGGGAACTGGGGCCAACGTCCTGACTTTC,CASSAGLTSGRGTGANVLTF
TRBD1,TRBV9,TRBJ2-7,TGTGCCAGCAGCCACGGGACAGCCTACGAGCAGTACTTC,CASSHGTAYEQYF
-,TRBV27,TRBJ2-1,TGTGCCAGCAGTTTATACGCTTATGCAGCCTACAATGAGCAGTTCTTC,CASSLYAYAAYNEQFF
TRBD1,TRBV2,TRBJ2-7,TGTGCCAGCAGCCCAGACAGGGTTTGGTACGAGCAGTACTTC,CASSPDRVWYEQYF
-,TRBV7-6,TRBJ1-1,TGTGCCAGCAGCATGATAGGGGGGGCAGGGGAGAGGAGCACTGAAGCTTTCTTT,CASSMIGGAGERSTEAFF
-,TRBV6-5,TRBJ1-2,TGTGCCAGCAATGATCGACTCGACGGCAGCTATGGCTACACCTTC,CASNDRLDGSYGYTF
TRBD2,TRBV4-1,TRBJ2-3,TGCGCCAGCAGCCAAGAAATCGGGACTAGTTTTGCAGATACGCAGTATTTT,CASSQEIGTSFADTQYF
-,TRBV20-1,TRBJ1-5,TGCAGTGCTGGCTCGGGAAGGCCCCAGCATTTT,CSAGSGRPQHF
-,TRBV10-3,TRBJ2-5,TGTGCCATCAGTGAGTCGAGGGCGGGGCAAGAGACCCAGTACTTC,CAISESRAGQETQYF
-,TRBV28,TRBJ1-2,TGTGCCAGCAGTTTAAGGTTCAGGGCGGGAGGCTACACCTTC,CASSLRFRAGGYTF
-,TRBV5-6,TRBJ2-2,TGTGCCAGCAGCCGCAGTCCAAACACCGGGGAGCTGTTTTTT,CASSRSPNTGELFF
-,TRBV10-3,TRBJ1-6,TGTGCCATCAGCCTGGACAGATATAATTCACCCCTCCACTTT,CAISLDRYNSPLHF
-,TRBV27,TRBJ2-3,TGTGCCAGCAGTCGCCTCCGGGACACAGATACGCAGTATTTT,CASSRLRDTDTQYF
TRBD1,TRBV19,TRBJ2-7,TGTGCCAGTACAGGGACAGGGGGTTTCAACGAGCAGTACTTC,CASTGTGGFNEQYF